The present T cell receptor (beta chain) was sequenced within a study of early T cells in non-severe SARS-CoV-2 infection. Study-level information: Sequencing targeted bulk RNA from unsorted whole blood, leaving chains unpaired.

This clonotype was detected a few times. The target antigen is unknown. Individual cDNA molecules were tagged with unique molecular identifiers, the study reported. MiXCR, applied by TCRdb to the 5' RACE reads, yields one record per CDR3 protein. The sample holds 100,000 to 150,000 distinct CDR3 sequences, 15% seen once. CDR3 size: 13 residues. With 5 bases removed from V and 2 bases from J, the gap between germline ends came to 11 bases. Germline CDR1 is DFQATT and CDR2 is SNEGSKA (reference sequence). Regarding the study as a whole: VDJdb matching, biased toward anti-spike CD8 responses, missed private and CD4 specificities.

This receptor was obtained from an adult who was a healthcare worker with PCR-confirmed SARS-CoV-2 infection or an uninfected control (not recorded which). V and J are TRBV20-1 and TRBJ2-3; D remains ambiguous. Sequencing was carried out using whole blood. As DNA, the CDR3 is TGCAGTGCTGGGCCTACGGCCACAGATACGCAGTATTTT. Protein sequence: CSAGPTATDTQYF.